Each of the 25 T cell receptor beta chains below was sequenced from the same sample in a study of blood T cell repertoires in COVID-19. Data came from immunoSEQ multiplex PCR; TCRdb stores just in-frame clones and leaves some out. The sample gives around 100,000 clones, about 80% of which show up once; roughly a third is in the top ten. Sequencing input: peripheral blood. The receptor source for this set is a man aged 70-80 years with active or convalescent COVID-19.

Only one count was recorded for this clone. The CDR3 reads CASSYLRTQRNTEAFF. The CDR3 DNA is TGTGCCAGCAGTTACTTGAGGACACAGAGGAACACTGAAGCTTTCTTT. This rearrangement joins TRBV6-5 to TRBJ1-1; TRBD1 is a possible D gene (5 bases). This CDR3 has 16 residues. V was pared by 1 base and J by 1 base, with 13 bases between. Germline CDR1 MNHEY, CDR2 SVGAGI.

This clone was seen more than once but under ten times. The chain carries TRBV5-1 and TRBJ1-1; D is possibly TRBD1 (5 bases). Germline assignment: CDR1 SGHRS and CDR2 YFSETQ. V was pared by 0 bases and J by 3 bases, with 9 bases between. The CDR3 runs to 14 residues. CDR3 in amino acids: CASSLVDTDTEAFF. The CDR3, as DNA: TGCGCCAGCAGCTTGGTGGACACCGACACTGAAGCTTTCTTT.

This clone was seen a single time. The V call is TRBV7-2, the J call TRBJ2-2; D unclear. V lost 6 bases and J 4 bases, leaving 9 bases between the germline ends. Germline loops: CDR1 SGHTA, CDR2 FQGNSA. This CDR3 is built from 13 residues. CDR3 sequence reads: CASRPQVTGELFF. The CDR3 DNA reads TGTGCCAGCAGACCCCAGGTCACCGGGGAGCTGTTTTTT. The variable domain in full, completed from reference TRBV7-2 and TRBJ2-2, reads GAGVSQSPSNKVTEKGKDVELRCDPISGHTALYWYRQSLGQGLEFLIYFQGNSAPDKSGLPSDRFSAERTGGSVSTLTIQRTQQEDSAVYLCASRPQVTGELFFGEGSRLTVL.

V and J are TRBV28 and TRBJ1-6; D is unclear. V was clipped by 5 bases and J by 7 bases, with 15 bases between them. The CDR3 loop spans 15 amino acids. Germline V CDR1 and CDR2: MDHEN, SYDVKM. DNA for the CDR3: TGTGCCAGCAGTGTGCCCAAAGCTCGGAATTCACCCCTCCACTTT. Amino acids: CASSVPKARNSPLHF.

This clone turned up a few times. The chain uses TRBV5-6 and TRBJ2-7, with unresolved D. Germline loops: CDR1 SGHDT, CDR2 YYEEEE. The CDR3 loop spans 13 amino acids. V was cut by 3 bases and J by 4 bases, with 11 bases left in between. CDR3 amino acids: CASSWARTYEQYF. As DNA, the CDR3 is TGTGCCAGCAGCTGGGCTCGTACTTACGAGCAGTACTTC. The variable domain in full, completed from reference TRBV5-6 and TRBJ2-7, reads DAGVTQSPTHLIKTRGQQVTLRCSPKSGHDTVSWYQQALGQGPQFIFQYYEEEERQRGNFPDRFSGHQFPNYSSELNVNALLLGDSALYLCASSWARTYEQYFGPGTRLTVT.

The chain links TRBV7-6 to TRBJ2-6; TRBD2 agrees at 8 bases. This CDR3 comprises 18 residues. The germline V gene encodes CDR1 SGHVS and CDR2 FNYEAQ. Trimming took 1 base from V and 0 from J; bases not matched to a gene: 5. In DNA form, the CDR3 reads TGTGCCAGCAGCTTAGAGGCGGGGGGAAACTCTGGGGCCAACGTCCTGACTTTC. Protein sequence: CASSLEAGGNSGANVLTF. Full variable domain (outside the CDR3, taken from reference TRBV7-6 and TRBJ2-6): GAGVSQSPRYKVTKRGQDVALRCDPISGHVSLYWYRQALGQGPEFLTYFNYEAQQDKSGLPNDRFSAERPEGSISTLTIQRTEQRDSAMYRCASSLEAGGNSGANVLTFGAGSRLTVL.

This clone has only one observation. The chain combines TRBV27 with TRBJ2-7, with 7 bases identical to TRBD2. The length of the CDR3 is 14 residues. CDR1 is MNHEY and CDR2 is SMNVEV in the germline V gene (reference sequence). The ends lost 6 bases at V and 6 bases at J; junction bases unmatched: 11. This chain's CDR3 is CASSQGLGLGEQYF. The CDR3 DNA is TGTGCCAGCAGCCAAGGACTAGGACTAGGCGAGCAGTACTTC.

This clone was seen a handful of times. The CDR3 coding sequence is TGTGCCAGCAGCATCCGGGAGAGAAATGAAAAACTGTTTTTT. Translating it yields CASSIRERNEKLFF. V and J are TRBV7-8 and TRBJ1-4; D is unresolved. V dropped 5 bases and J dropped 5 bases, with 12 bases sitting between them. The germline gives CDR1 SGHVS, CDR2 FQNEAQ. The CDR3 runs 14 residues.

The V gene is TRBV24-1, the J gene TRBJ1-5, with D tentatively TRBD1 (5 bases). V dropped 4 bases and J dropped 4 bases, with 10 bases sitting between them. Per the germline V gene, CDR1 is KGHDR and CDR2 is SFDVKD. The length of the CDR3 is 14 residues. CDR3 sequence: CATSDGQTNQPQHF. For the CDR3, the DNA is TGTGCCACCAGTGACGGACAAACGAATCAGCCCCAGCATTTT.

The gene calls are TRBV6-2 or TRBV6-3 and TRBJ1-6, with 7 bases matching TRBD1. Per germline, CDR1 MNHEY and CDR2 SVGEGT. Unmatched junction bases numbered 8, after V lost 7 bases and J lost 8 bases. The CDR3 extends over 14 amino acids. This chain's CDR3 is CASTPAGGHSPLHF. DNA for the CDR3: TGTGCCAGCACCCCCGCAGGGGGTCATTCACCCCTCCACTTT.

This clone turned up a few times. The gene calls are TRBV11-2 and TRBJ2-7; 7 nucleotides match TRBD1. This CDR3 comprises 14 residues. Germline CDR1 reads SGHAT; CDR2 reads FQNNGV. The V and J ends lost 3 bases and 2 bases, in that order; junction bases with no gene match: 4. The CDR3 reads CASSLTGRTYEQYF. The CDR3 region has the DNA TGTGCCAGCAGCTTGACAGGGAGAACCTACGAGCAGTACTTC.

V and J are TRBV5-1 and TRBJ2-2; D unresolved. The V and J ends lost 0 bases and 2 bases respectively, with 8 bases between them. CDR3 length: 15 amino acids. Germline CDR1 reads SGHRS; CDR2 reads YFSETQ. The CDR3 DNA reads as TGCGCCAGCAGCTTGGATGGCAGAAACACCGGGGAGCTGTTTTTT. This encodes CASSLDGRNTGELFF.

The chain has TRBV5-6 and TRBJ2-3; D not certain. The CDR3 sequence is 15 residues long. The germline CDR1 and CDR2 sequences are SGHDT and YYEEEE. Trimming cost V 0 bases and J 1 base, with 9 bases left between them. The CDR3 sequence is CASSLAQKRTDTQYF. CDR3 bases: TGTGCCAGCAGCTTGGCCCAGAAACGCACAGATACGCAGTATTTT.

The CDR3 loop reads CASRGQGYGYTF. CDR3 nucleotides: TGTGCCAGCAGGGGACAGGGGTATGGCTACACCTTC. The gene calls are TRBV28 and TRBJ1-2; 10 nucleotides line up with TRBD1. The CDR3 consists of 12 residues. CDR1 and CDR2 from the germline V gene are MDHEN and SYDVKM. V gave up 6 bases and J gave up 5 bases; unmatched junction bases: 0.

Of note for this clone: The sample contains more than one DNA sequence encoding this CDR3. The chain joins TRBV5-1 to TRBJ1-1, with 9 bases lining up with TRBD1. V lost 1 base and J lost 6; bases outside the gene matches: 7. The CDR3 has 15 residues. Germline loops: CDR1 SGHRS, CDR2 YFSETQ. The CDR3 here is CASSLKGQGGAEAFF. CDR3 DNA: TGCGCCAGCAGCTTGAAGGGACAGGGAGGAGCTGAAGCTTTCTTT.

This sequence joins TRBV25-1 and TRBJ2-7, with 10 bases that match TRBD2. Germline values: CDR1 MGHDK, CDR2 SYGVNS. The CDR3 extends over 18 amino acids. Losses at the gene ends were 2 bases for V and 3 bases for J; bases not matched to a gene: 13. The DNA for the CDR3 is TGTGCCAGCAGTGAAGCAGCGGGAGGGCCTTATAAGAACTACGAGCAGTACTTC. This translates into CASSEAAGGPYKNYEQYF.

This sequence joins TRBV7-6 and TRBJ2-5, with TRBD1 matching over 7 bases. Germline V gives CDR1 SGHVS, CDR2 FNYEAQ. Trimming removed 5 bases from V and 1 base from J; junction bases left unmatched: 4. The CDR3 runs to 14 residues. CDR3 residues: CASSIGTVQETQYF. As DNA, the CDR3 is TGTGCCAGCAGCATCGGGACAGTCCAAGAGACCCAGTACTTC.

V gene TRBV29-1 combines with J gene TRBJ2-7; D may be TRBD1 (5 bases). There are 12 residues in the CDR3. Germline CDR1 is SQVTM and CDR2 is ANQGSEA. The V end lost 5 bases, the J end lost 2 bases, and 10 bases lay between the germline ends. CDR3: CSVIGATYEQYF. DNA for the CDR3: TGCAGCGTTATAGGGGCGACCTACGAGCAGTACTTC.

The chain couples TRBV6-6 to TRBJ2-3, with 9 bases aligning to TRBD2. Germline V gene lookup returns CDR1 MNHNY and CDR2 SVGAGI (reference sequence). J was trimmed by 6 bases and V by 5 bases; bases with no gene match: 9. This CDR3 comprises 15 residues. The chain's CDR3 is CASSPHERGADTQYF. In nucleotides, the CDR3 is TGTGCCAGCAGTCCTCATGAGCGGGGGGCCGATACGCAGTATTTT.

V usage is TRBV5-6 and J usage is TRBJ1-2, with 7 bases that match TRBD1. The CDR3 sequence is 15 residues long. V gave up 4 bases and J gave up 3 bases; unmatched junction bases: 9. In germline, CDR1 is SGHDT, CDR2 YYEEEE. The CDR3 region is CASSLVRQGHYGYTF. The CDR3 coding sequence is TGTGCCAGCAGCCTAGTAAGACAGGGCCACTATGGCTACACCTTC.

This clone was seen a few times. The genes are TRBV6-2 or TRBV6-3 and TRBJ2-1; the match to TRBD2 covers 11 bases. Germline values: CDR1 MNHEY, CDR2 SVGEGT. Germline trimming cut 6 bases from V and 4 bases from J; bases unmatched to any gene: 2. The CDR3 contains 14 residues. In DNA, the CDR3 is TGTGCCAGCAGCCTAGCGGGAGGATACAATGAGCAGTTCTTC. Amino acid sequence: CASSLAGGYNEQFF.

CDR3: CASSLTATGVISPLHF. CDR3 sequence (DNA): TGTGCCAGCAGCTTAACTGCGACAGGGGTAATTTCACCCCTCCACTTT. The chain links TRBV7-9 to TRBJ1-6; 8 nucleotides align to TRBD1. The germline V gene has CDR1 SEHNR and CDR2 FQNEAQ (reference sequence). There are 16 residues in the CDR3. J lost 9 bases, V lost 2 bases, and 9 bases had no gene match. Filled out from reference TRBV7-9 and TRBJ1-6, the complete variable domain reads DTGVSQNPRHKITKRGQNVTFRCDPISEHNRLYWYRQTLGQGPEFLTYFQNEAQLEKSRLLSDRFSAERPKGSFSTLEIQRTEQGDSAMYLCASSLTATGVISPLHFGNGTRLTVT.

CDR3 sequence reads: CASSQGGLAGNEQFF. The CDR3 DNA sequence: TGTGCCAGCAGCCAAGGGGGACTAGCTGGAAATGAGCAGTTCTTC. This chain links TRBV3-1 (or the pseudogene TRBV3-2) with TRBJ2-1; TRBD2 matches at 9 bases. J gave up 7 bases and V 1 base, and 5 bases lay outside the gene matches. The CDR3 has 15 amino acids. CDR1 and CDR2 (germline): LGHDT, YNNKEL (reference sequence).

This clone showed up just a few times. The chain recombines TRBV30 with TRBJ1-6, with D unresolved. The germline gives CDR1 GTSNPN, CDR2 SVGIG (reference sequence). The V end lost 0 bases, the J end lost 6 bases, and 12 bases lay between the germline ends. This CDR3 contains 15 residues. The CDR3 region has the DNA TGTGCCTGGAGTGTACGGCGGGGAGGTAATTCACCCCTCCACTTT. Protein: CAWSVRRGGNSPLHF.

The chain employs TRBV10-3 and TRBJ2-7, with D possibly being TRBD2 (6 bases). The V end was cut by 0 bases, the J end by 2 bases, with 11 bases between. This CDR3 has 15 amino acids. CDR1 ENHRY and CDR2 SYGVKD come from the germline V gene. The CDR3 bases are TGTGCCATCAGTGAGTCGGGGGAGGCTCCCTACGAGCAGTACTTC. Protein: CAISESGEAPYEQYF.